The source of this T cell receptor beta chain is a study of cytomegalovirus exposure and HLA in healthy donors (dated by TCRdb to the late 2010s). In the study overall: According to an earlier analysis of 550 to 750 of the donors, about 179 million T cells yielded roughly 100 million unique TCR beta sequences and about 300 Gb of sequence data. An early release that covered roughly 600 HLA-typed donors contained 300 to 350 gigabases of sequencing data and tens of millions of unique TCR sequences. Of the roughly 400 genotyped donors, roughly 80% were placed in the genetic ancestry cluster associated with self-reported Caucasian donors. The study aimed to test whether signatures of past pathogen exposure could be identified by cataloging public T cell receptors. The T cell repertoires of several hundred subjects were profiled by immunosequencing and related to cytomegalovirus serostatus. In addition to the first cohort of around 670 subjects, a separate validation cohort of approximately 130 different subjects was used. High-throughput TCR immunosequencing, statistical association of individual TCRs with disease status, and machine learning were combined to predict cytomegalovirus infection status. A later analysis re-examined previously published TCR beta repertoires from more than 550 donors and added high-resolution HLA genotyping to investigate patterns of TCR occurrence. Rather than drawing on any new phenotypic data, the later analysis identified candidate immune exposures from TCR beta sequences and the way those sequences occurred across donors. To decide whether each TCR beta V gene segment behaved as functional or pseudogenic, an earlier analysis of some 600 of the donors relied on high-throughput TCR beta sequencing. Donor age, sex, ethnicity and CMV serostatus were compiled alongside the repertoire data. Genome-wide SNP genotypes for about 55% of the roughly 670 donors were used in a later genetic analysis, which treated that subset as a discovery cohort. Every repertoire in the discovery cohort had been generated on one and the same sequencing platform. HLA typing included class I and class II loci at four-digit resolution. Typing coverage varied by locus: roughly 620-630 donors for A, B, C, DRB1 and DQB1; approximately 520 for DQA1; around 570 for DPA1; more than 450 for DPB1. Four or five DR-DQ haplotypes were handled as single units for association and clustering because linkage in the cohort was strong. On average, roughly 250,000 unique TCR beta nucleotide sequences were sequenced per donor among 350 to 400 genotyped donors of the cohort, with about 17% of those sequences being non-productive. Broader findings and caveats from the paper: A later genetic analysis associated a missense DCLRE1C variant with V-gene and J-gene trimming of TCR beta chains, and an independent cohort replicated the association. The study gave a list of more than 150 TCR beta chains associated with cytomegalovirus. A later analysis associated 15,000 or so TCR beta sequences with specific HLA alleles at a false discovery rate of 0.05. In both the original and validation cohorts, the classifier was reported to diagnose cytomegalovirus status with high specificity and sensitivity. In a later analysis, several top co-occurrence clusters were reported to appear linked to parvovirus B19, influenza, CMV and Epstein-Barr virus. In an earlier analysis of about 600 of the donors, most TCR beta V segments appeared in productive rearrangements about 90% or about 30% of the time, broadly matching IMGT annotations. A few of the identified cytomegalovirus-associated TCR beta chains were confirmed in vitro to be specific for cytomegalovirus antigens. A cluster of highly shared sequence variants was judged likely to represent a technical artifact of the sequencing pipeline. A later analysis found that TCR association rates varied across HLA loci, with DRB1 alleles showing the most associated TCRs and HLA-C alleles the fewest. Compared with the 666-donor mean, donors in an Asian-associated ancestry cluster had fewer N-insertions in productive TCRs, according to a later genetic analysis. The authors suggested that the approach could potentially be generalized to other disease states and immunological phenotypes. A further reported finding was that TCR beta sequences accurately predicted the HLA-A and HLA-B alleles for most subjects in the first cohort. The only immune exposure information available for the cohort was CMV serostatus. Because HLA typing was missing for some donors at each locus, association tests included only the typed subset. Some IMGT-functional V segments, including TRBV6-2 and TRBV6-3, could not be distinguished by the 87-base-pair reads and were therefore excluded. Most TCR sequences were observed very rarely across donors, whereas some public TCRs were present in many individuals. About 15 rarely observed V segments, including chromosome 9 orphons, were excluded from the earlier analysis of approximately 500 of the donors because counts were too low. When HLA alleles, especially DR and DQ, strongly co-occurred, attributing TCR associations to individual alleles was difficult. According to a later analysis, most CMV-associated TCR beta chains appeared to be HLA-restricted, and the HLA associations seemed to be driven largely by CMV exposure. Correlated functional status among segregating V segments might reflect linkage disequilibrium, but an unknown experimental factor could not be ruled out. In a later analysis, HLA-associated TCR beta chains were found to be more clonally expanded and to have lower generation probabilities than equally common non-associated chains. In this cohort, only TCR beta chains were sequenced, and detectable features were limited by the absence of alpha or paired-chain data. Sequencing depth was assumed to be roughly uniform across donors in the presence/absence analyses, though that assumption may not hold.

Including cysteine and phenylalanine, the CDR3 has 11 amino acids. The retained sequence is limited to the CDR3, 33 bases, with the frame set at the first base. V was cut back by 10 bases and J by 8 bases, leaving a gap of 14 bases between them. Taken from the germline V gene (reference sequence), the CDR1 and CDR2 loops are MNHEY and SMNVEV. The cohort comprised fewer than 750 healthy bone marrow donors. All cohort members were sampled while nominally healthy, although unrecorded immune exposures were likely present. The donor was CMV seronegative and was included in the group of several hundred seronegative cohort members. Every donor gave a peripheral blood sample, and the peripheral blood mononuclear cells from that sample were used for TCR beta sequencing. The Qiagen DNeasy Blood Extraction Kit was used to extract genomic DNA from the blood cell samples. About this clone: The specificity of this receptor is unknown. Base qualities are missing; no much larger clone stands one base away.

Receptor amplification or capture employed the immunoSEQ multiplex PCR assay. For the multiplex PCR, a mixture combining 60 forward primers for TCR Vbeta segments and 13 reverse primers for TCR Jbeta segments was used. The CDR3 region of rearranged TCR beta genes was amplified from genomic DNA with a multiplex PCR assay. The amplified TCR beta libraries were sequenced on the Illumina HiSeq System as 87-base-pair reads. The source study handled its data this way. A later analysis tallied 80 million to 95 million unique TCR beta chains across the 600 to 700 repertoires, and approximately 11 million of those chains were shared by two or more donors. Raw reads were error-corrected and collapsed into unique sequences by a nearest-neighbor algorithm in which closely related sequences were merged to remove PCR and sequencing errors. To assign V, D and J gene segments, CDR3 sequences were aligned to IMGT reference sequences. For a sequence to be retained, at least a six-nucleotide match to both a V gene segment and a J gene segment was required. Rearrangements were called productive when the CDR3 lacked stop codons and stayed in frame with V and J; all others were non-productive. CDR3 was defined by IMGT convention, running from the second conserved V-encoded cysteine to the conserved J-encoded phenylalanine. In an earlier analysis of more than 550 of the donors, sequences lacking an unambiguous match to a single V gene segment were excluded. In an earlier analysis of around 600 of the donors, V segments were called functional above 56.7% productive rearrangements and were called segregating when the between-donor standard deviation exceeded 5%. To diagnose cytomegalovirus status from the catalog of TCR beta chain sequences, a statistical classification framework was built. V and J gene assignment, in a later analysis, came from comparing TCR nucleotide sequences with IMGT/GENE-DB human TR gene sequences. A later analysis assigned CDR3 sequences and most-parsimonious VDJ recombination scenarios with the TCRdist pipeline. In a later analysis, every TCR beta chain was defined by the combination of its CDR3 amino acid sequence and its V-gene family, and reads without a unique V-gene family were dropped. To address suspected cross-contamination and a sequencing artifact, a later analysis removed 550 to 750 highly shared, low-generation-probability nucleotide sequences. For each public chain, a later analysis derived a clonal expansion index from normalized ranks of inferred template counts within each repertoire. Generation probabilities in a later analysis came from a VDJ recombination model fitted to out-of-frame rearrangements, and those results were checked against IGoR. Hypergeometric tests were used in a later analysis to score TCR-TCR, TCR-HLA and TCR-CMV co-occurrence, with a repertoire-size bias correction applied to the TCR pairs. A later analysis estimated false discovery rates by permuting HLA or CMV assignments 20 times. In a later analysis, co-occurring TCRs were grouped using DBSCAN, and TCRdist sequence similarity was added for clustering within HLA-allele-positive subsets. For co-occurrence clustering, repertoires with fewer than 30,000 or more than 120,000 public chains were excluded, along with five repertoires with anomalous nucleotide sharing. This immuneACCESS table, as held by TCRdb, lists in-frame sequences with V and J called but not all clones. Of the missing ones, under half trace to an unresolved V gene in checked studies; the others have no known cause. The V and J calls and clone size come from that table; D and trimming were worked out from the DNA. The sample has approximately 190,000 clones on record, less than 90% of them singletons. Approximately 0.25% of the sample is in the top ten clones.

This TCR derives from a boy between 10 and 17 years old in good health and CMV-seronegative. Sequencing was performed on PBMCs. Recombination linked TRBV27 to TRBJ1-2; the D segment cannot be called with confidence. The DNA sequence is given as TGTGCCACCTCAACGGGTGGGGGCTACACCTTC. It specifies CATSTGGGYTF.